This entry is about one T cell receptor (beta chain). Its antigen is not known. This entry belongs to a study of a mutant IDH1 vaccine in newly diagnosed glioma. The table came from immunoSEQ multiplex PCR; TCRdb's copy has only in-frame clones and leaves some out. Altogether about 38,000 clones are present, around 82% being singletons, with the ten largest covering about 9.1%. Whole-study findings and limits: Of the patients, 80% to 95% had vaccine-induced immune responses. Whatever changes occurred in top peripheral T cell clonotypes seemed unrelated to pseudoprogression.

Time point of the sample: baseline, week 1 (first vaccination visit). The treatment denotes: pre-vaccination baseline after standard-of-care therapy. V shed 0 bases and J shed 2 bases, with 8 bases lying between them. The CDR3 has 14 residues. CDR1 SGHRS and CDR2 YFSETQ come from the germline V gene. The sequencing used PBMCs, collected from a glioma patient treated with radiotherapy, temozolomide or both. The sequence came from a man between 40 and 49 years old with glioma. Some clones in this sample may be carry-over from other donors' samples. The V call is TRBV5-1, the J call TRBJ2-5; D is perhaps TRBD2 (6 bases). The CDR3 DNA follows: TGCGCCAGCAGCTTGGAAGCGGGTCAAGAGACCCAGTACTTC. It codes for CASSLEAGQETQYF.